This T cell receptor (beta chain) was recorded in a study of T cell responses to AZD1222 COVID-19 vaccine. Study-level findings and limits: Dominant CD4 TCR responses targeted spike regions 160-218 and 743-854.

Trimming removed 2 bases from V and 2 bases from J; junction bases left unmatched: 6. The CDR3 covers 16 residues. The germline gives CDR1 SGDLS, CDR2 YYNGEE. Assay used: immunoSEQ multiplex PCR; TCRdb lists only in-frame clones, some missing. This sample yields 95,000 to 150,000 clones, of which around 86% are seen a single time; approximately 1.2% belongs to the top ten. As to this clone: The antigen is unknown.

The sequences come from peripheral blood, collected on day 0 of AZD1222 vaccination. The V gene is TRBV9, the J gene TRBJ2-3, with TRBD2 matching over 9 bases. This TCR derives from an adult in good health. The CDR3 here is CASSVSAGGLTDTQYF. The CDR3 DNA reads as TGTGCCAGCAGCGTGTCAGCGGGGGGTCTCACAGATACGCAGTATTTT.